The next 28 T cell receptor beta chains were all read from a single sample in a study of shared clonotypes between healthy human individuals. Sequencing used immunoSEQ multiplex PCR; TCRdb keeps in-frame clones, though not all of them. The sample holds 1.4 million to 1.5 million clones; 95% to 97% are singletons and the top ten take over 1%. Sequenced sample: naive CD4+ T cells sorted from blood. The subset: CD45RA+ positively selected. The receptors originated from a man aged 30 to 39 in good health.

The V call is TRBV7-9, the J call TRBJ2-1; 7 bases are a match to TRBD1. The CDR3 length is 13 residues. CDR1 is SEHNR, CDR2 FQNEAQ, per germline (reference sequence). The V segment lost 5 bases and the J segment 12 bases; nucleotides outside the gene matches: 10. CDR3 in DNA: TGTGCCAGCAGCCTCGGACAGGCGGGTACGCAGTTCTTC. Residues: CASSLGQAGTQFF. Based on the CDR3 plus reference TRBV7-9 and TRBJ2-1, the full variable domain is DTGVSQNPRHKITKRGQNVTFRCDPISEHNRLYWYRQTLGQGPEFLTYFQNEAQLEKSRLLSDRFSAERPKGSFSTLEIQRTEQGDSAMYLCASSLGQAGTQFFGPGTRLTVL.

For this clone: The same CDR3 is also encoded by other DNA sequences in this sample. The V and J genes are TRBV5-4 and TRBJ1-1, with 7 bases identical to TRBD1. Trimming at V came to 1 base and at J to 2 bases, leaving 2 bases not matched to a gene. Germline V gene lookup returns CDR1 SGHNT and CDR2 YYREEE (reference sequence). The CDR3 extends over 14 amino acids. The CDR3 coding sequence is TGTGCCAGCAGCTTGAGACAGGGCAACACTGAAGCTTTCTTT. Translation gives CASSLRQGNTEAFF.

The gene calls are TRBV20-1 and TRBJ2-2; D is ambiguous. V lost 1 base, J lost 7 bases, and 4 bases lay in between. The CDR3 is 11 residues long. Germline CDR1 and CDR2: DFQATT and SNEGSKA (reference sequence). The CDR3 nucleotides read TGCAGTGCTAGAGGGGACGGGGAGCTGTTTTTT. Translation gives CSARGDGELFF.

The rearrangement joins TRBV11-2 to TRBJ2-2; tentative D call: TRBD2 (6 bases). V was cut by 1 base and J by 4 bases, with 10 bases left in between. CDR3 size: 15 residues. Germline CDR1 SGHAT, CDR2 FQNNGV. The CDR3 DNA is TGTGCCAGCAGCTTAGTCGGGAGCGGCACCGGGGAGCTGTTTTTT. Translated: CASSLVGSGTGELFF.

The V call is TRBV28, the J call TRBJ1-1; the match to TRBD1 covers 8 bases. The CDR3 contains 15 residues. Germline assignment: CDR1 MDHEN and CDR2 SYDVKM. V lost 3 bases, J lost 12 bases, and 15 bases stayed unmatched. The CDR3 region has the DNA TGTGCCAGCAGTTTTTCTCCCCTGTCAGGGGGCGTAACTTTCTTT. The encoded protein is CASSFSPLSGGVTFF.

This rearrangement joins TRBV5-4 to TRBJ2-1; 9 bases line up with TRBD2. Germline V gene data show CDR1 as SGHNT and CDR2 as YYREEE (reference sequence). The CDR3 spans 17 residues. Germline trimming cut 2 bases from V and 7 bases from J; bases unmatched to any gene: 13. The CDR3 sequence: CASSLVPAGGPGNEQFF. The CDR3 nucleotides read TGTGCCAGCAGCTTAGTTCCTGCGGGAGGGCCGGGAAATGAGCAGTTCTTC.

The rearrangement joins TRBV19 to TRBJ2-5; D might be TRBD1 or TRBD2, each matching 5 bases. Per the germline V gene, CDR1 is LNHDA and CDR2 is SQIVND (reference sequence). With 8 bases removed from V and 4 bases from J, the gap between germline ends came to 14 bases. This CDR3 has 13 amino acids. The CDR3 loop is CASSRGVRETQYF. CDR3 nucleotide sequence: TGTGCCAGTTCGAGAGGGGTCCGAGAGACCCAGTACTTC.

The V gene is TRBV28, the J gene TRBJ2-2, with TRBD2 matching 7 bases. The CDR3 has 17 amino acids. V trimming: 11 bases; J trimming: 1 base; junction bases outside the gene matches: 16. Germline V gene data show CDR1 as MDHEN and CDR2 as SYDVKM. DNA for the CDR3: TGTGCCTCCCGGGACTACTCTAACAGGTTGAACACCGGGGAGCTGTTTTTT. Protein product: CASRDYSNRLNTGELFF.

The chain recombines TRBV5-1 with TRBJ2-7; D might be TRBD2 (6 bases). The CDR3 is 14 amino acids. Germline loops: CDR1 SGHRS, CDR2 YFSETQ. V gave up 0 bases and J gave up 6 bases, with 13 bases separating them. The CDR3 is CASSLERLGGEQYF. The CDR3 DNA follows: TGCGCCAGCAGCTTGGAACGCCTGGGGGGCGAGCAGTACTTC. The complete variable domain, with remaining parts taken from reference TRBV5-1 and TRBJ2-7, reads KAGVTQTPRYLIKTRGQQVTLSCSPISGHRSVSWYQQTPGQGLQFLFEYFSETQRNKGNFPGRFSGRQFSNSRSEMNVSTLELGDSALYLCASSLERLGGEQYFGPGTRLTVT.

The count of this clone is one. The chain links TRBV10-1 to TRBJ2-3, with D possibly being TRBD2 (6 bases). The CDR3 runs to 14 residues. The germline V gene has CDR1 WNHNN and CDR2 SYGVQD (reference sequence). The V end was cut by 2 bases, the J end by 3 bases, with 9 bases between. The CDR3 protein is CASSEDRGTDTQYF. The DNA of the CDR3 is TGCGCCAGCAGTGAGGATCGGGGGACAGATACGCAGTATTTT.

V and J are TRBV10-2 and TRBJ2-1, with 8 bases matching TRBD1. CDR3 length equals 13 residues. The V and J ends lost 4 bases and 9 bases, in that order; junction bases with no gene match: 5. Germline CDR1 and CDR2: WSHSY and SAAADI. The CDR3 sequence is CASSVTGAGEQFF. The CDR3 nucleotides read TGCGCCAGCAGTGTGACAGGGGCCGGTGAGCAGTTCTTC.

The chain couples TRBV10-3 to TRBJ2-1, with D tentatively TRBD2 (6 bases). Germline lookup yields CDR1 ENHRY and CDR2 SYGVKD. CDR3 length equals 16 residues. With 3 bases removed from V and 7 bases from J, the gap between germline ends came to 19 bases. CDR3 in amino acids: CAISEAFRGMRNEQFF. The CDR3 DNA reads TGTGCCATCAGTGAAGCTTTTCGCGGGATGAGGAATGAGCAGTTCTTC.

V gene TRBV7-9 combines with J gene TRBJ2-2; possible D gene TRBD2, 6 bases. The ends were cut back, 1 base at V and 6 bases at J, with 12 bases in the middle. Germline V gene sequence: CDR1 SEHNR, CDR2 FQNEAQ (reference sequence). CDR3 size: 15 residues. The CDR3 DNA is TGTGCCAGCAGCTTAGTAAATAGCGGCGCCGGGGAGCTGTTTTTT. Protein: CASSLVNSGAGELFF.

This clone came up once. The chain carries TRBV25-1 and TRBJ2-3; 11 nucleotides line up with TRBD2. Looked up from germline, CDR1 is MGHDK and CDR2 is SYGVNS. The CDR3 length is 17 residues. Trimming cost V 8 bases and J 4 bases; bases outside gene matches: 14. The DNA for the CDR3 is TGTGCCAGCGGCAAGAAAGTACTAGCGGGGGTCCCAGATACGCAGTATTTT. It specifies CASGKKVLAGVPDTQYF.

This rearrangement joins TRBV2 to TRBJ1-5; D uncertain. With 8 bases removed from V and 0 bases from J, the gap between germline ends came to 11 bases. CDR1 is SNHLY and CDR2 is FYNNEI in the germline V gene. The CDR3 runs to 14 residues. The CDR3 loop is CASGWGGSNQPQHF. The DNA for the CDR3 is TGTGCCAGCGGATGGGGTGGTAGCAATCAGCCCCAGCATTTT.

The J gene is TRBJ1-5, the V gene TRBV19, with TRBD1 matching 12 bases. J gave up 1 base and V 3 bases, and 4 bases lay outside the gene matches. The CDR3 contains 17 residues. The germline V gene encodes CDR1 LNHDA and CDR2 SQIVND (reference sequence). CDR3 sequence reads: CASSIGTGGPSNQPQHF. CDR3 nucleotide sequence: TGTGCCAGTAGTATTGGGACAGGGGGCCCAAGCAATCAGCCCCAGCATTTT.

The chain employs TRBV7-8 and TRBJ2-5; TRBD2 matches 8 bases. CDR1 and CDR2 (germline): SGHVS, FQNEAQ. The CDR3 extends over 16 amino acids. J was trimmed by 4 bases and V by 2 bases; bases with no gene match: 9. In DNA form, the CDR3 reads TGTGCCAGCAGCTTAACAGCGGGAGTGTTTTTAGAGACCCAGTACTTC. Protein sequence: CASSLTAGVFLETQYF.

The CDR3 reads CASSNEGGNTEAFF. In nucleotides, the CDR3 is TGTGCCAGCAGCAACGAGGGGGGGAACACTGAAGCTTTCTTT. The V call is TRBV7-9, the J call TRBJ1-1, with D possibly matching TRBD1 (6 bases). The length of the CDR3 is 14 residues. From germline, CDR1 is SEHNR and CDR2 FQNEAQ (reference sequence). V was trimmed by 5 bases and J by 1 base, leaving 11 bases between them.

The rearrangement links TRBV7-8 to TRBJ1-5, with 12 bases fitting TRBD1. V shed 3 bases, J shed 12 bases, and the junction held 6 bases outside the gene matches. CDR3 length: 14 residues. Germline loops: CDR1 SGHVS, CDR2 FQNEAQ. The chain's CDR3 is CASSLGQGARGQHF. CDR3 bases: TGTGCCAGCAGCTTGGGACAGGGGGCCAGGGGCCAGCATTTT.

About this clone itself: Other DNA sequences in this sample translate to the same CDR3. V usage is TRBV14 and J usage is TRBJ1-5; D is unclear. The CDR3 runs 13 residues. The V gene's germline CDR1 is SGHDN and CDR2 FVKESK. V lost 4 bases to trimming and J lost 4 bases, with 8 bases between them. The CDR3 sequence: CASSPGLNQPQHF. CDR3 bases: TGTGCCAGCAGCCCGGGTCTAAATCAGCCCCAGCATTTT.

V gene TRBV5-1 combines with J gene TRBJ2-1; D uncertain. This CDR3 contains 14 residues. V dropped 0 bases and J dropped 7 bases, with 11 bases sitting between them. Per germline, CDR1 SGHRS and CDR2 YFSETQ. The CDR3 DNA reads TGCGCCAGCAGCTTGGGGCTAGTGGAGAATGAGCAGTTCTTC. As protein: CASSLGLVENEQFF.

V and J are TRBV4-1 and TRBJ1-1, with a possible D match to TRBD1 (6 bases). V gave up 1 base and J gave up 6 bases, with 27 bases separating them. The CDR3 loop spans 19 amino acids. CDR1 is MGHRA and CDR2 is YSYEKL in the germline V gene. The CDR3 loop reads CASSQAPAPGASGAPEAFF. CDR3 bases: TGCGCCAGCAGCCAAGCCCCAGCCCCAGGAGCTTCGGGGGCACCTGAAGCTTTCTTT.

Concerning this clone: Other DNA variants within this sample encode the same CDR3. Here the CDR3 DNA reads TGCGCCAGCAGCTTGGCAGCAGGGGGCACAGATACGCAGTATTTT. Protein product: CASSLAAGGTDTQYF. V is TRBV5-1 and J is TRBJ2-3; the D gene is possibly TRBD1 (6 bases). CDR3 length: 15 amino acids. Germline values: CDR1 SGHRS, CDR2 YFSETQ. V was trimmed by 0 bases and J by 1 base, leaving 9 bases between them.

CDR3 amino acids: CSVTPWGGSYNEQFF. In DNA, the CDR3 is TGCAGCGTGACCCCATGGGGGGGCTCCTACAATGAGCAGTTCTTC. This chain connects TRBV29-1 to TRBJ2-1; 7 positions match TRBD2. The J segment lost 0 bases and the V segment lost 6 bases, leaving 8 bases of the junction unmatched. The CDR3 is 15 amino acids. Germline V gene lookup returns CDR1 SQVTM and CDR2 ANQGSEA.

Regarding this clone: This specimen includes other DNA sequences encoding the same CDR3. This chain connects TRBV6-1 to TRBJ2-1; D possibly corresponds to TRBD2 (5 bases). There are 12 residues in the CDR3. In germline, CDR1 is MNHNS, CDR2 SASEGT. V gave up 4 bases and J gave up 8 bases, with 9 bases separating them. DNA for the CDR3: TGTGCCAGCAGTGTCTCGGGGTATGAGCAGTTCTTC. Translated, it gives CASSVSGYEQFF.

The chain combines TRBV29-1 with TRBJ2-5, with 13 positions matching TRBD2. V dropped 6 bases and J dropped 4; count of bases not matched to a gene: 5. Germline CDR1 reads SQVTM; CDR2 reads ANQGSEA. This CDR3 comprises 14 residues. CDR3 loop: CSVRLAGGRETQYF. For the CDR3, the DNA is TGCAGCGTCAGACTAGCGGGAGGCAGAGAGACCCAGTACTTC. The full variable domain, with the rest looked up from reference TRBV29-1 and TRBJ2-5, is SAVISQKPSRDICQRGTSLTIQCQVDSQVTMMFWYRQQPGQSLTLIATANQGSEATYESGFVIDKFPISRPNLTFSTLTVSNMSPEDSSIYLCSVRLAGGRETQYFGPGTRLLVL.

V and J are TRBV18 and TRBJ2-7; 12 nucleotides line up with TRBD1. J lost 7 bases, V lost 10 bases, and 11 bases had no gene match. Germline CDR1 and CDR2: KGHSH and LQKENI. The CDR3 spans 14 residues. The CDR3 sequence: CATEGTGGFGEQYF. DNA of the CDR3: TGTGCCACCGAGGGGACAGGGGGCTTTGGTGAGCAGTACTTC.

This clone was observed a single time. The chain combines TRBV30 with TRBJ1-1; D not resolved. In germline, CDR1 is GTSNPN, CDR2 SVGIG (reference sequence). CDR3 length: 12 amino acids. V lost 2 bases to trimming and J lost 1 base, with 5 bases between them. CDR3 protein: CAWSPRNTEAFF. The DNA of the CDR3 is TGTGCCTGGAGTCCCAGGAACACTGAAGCTTTCTTT.